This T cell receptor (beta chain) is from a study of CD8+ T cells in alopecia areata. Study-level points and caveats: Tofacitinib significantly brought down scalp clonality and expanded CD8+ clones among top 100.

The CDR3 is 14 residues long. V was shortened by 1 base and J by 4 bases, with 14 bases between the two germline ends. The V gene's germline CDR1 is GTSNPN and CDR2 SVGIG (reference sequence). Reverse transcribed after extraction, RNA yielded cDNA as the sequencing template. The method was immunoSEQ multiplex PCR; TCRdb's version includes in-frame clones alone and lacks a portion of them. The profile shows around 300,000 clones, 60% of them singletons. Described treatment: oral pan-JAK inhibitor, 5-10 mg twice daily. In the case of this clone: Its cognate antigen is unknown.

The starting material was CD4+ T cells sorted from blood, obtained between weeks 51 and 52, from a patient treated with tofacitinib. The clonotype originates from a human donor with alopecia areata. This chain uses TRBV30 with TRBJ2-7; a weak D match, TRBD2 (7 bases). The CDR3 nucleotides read TGTGCCTGGAGTGGAAGGGGGGGCGCTTACGAGCAGTACTTC. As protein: CAWSGRGGAYEQYF.